These T cell receptor beta chains were read from a single sample in a study of blood T cell repertoires in COVID-19. Method: immunoSEQ multiplex PCR; TCRdb's copy keeps in-frame clones and lacks some. The sample holds 55,000 to 65,000 clones, roughly 93% seen once. Material: peripheral blood. These receptors were collected from a human donor in a cohort sampled during active COVID-19. The CDR3 runs from the conserved cysteine through the conserved F or W. A D gene is named only where the DNA matches it firmly. Clone size is given for some rows only: seen once, a few or many times, or a class if the clone is expanded.

J gene	clone size	V gene	D gene	CDR3 protein	CDR3 DNA
TRBJ1-1	.	TRBV3-1/TRBV3-2	.	CASSQSQVLNTEAFF	TGTGCCAGCAGCCAGAGTCAAGTCCTCAACACTGAAGCTTTCTTT
TRBJ1-4	once	TRBV10-1	.	CASSEDSGFDEKLFF	TGCGCCAGCAGTGAGGACTCCGGGTTCGATGAAAAACTGTTTTTT
TRBJ2-5	once	TRBV7-8	TRBD2	CASSLVLAGGPRETQYF	TGTGCCAGCAGCTTAGTTCTAGCGGGAGGGCCCAGAGAGACCCAGTACTTC
TRBJ1-6	.	TRBV5-6	TRBD1	CASSPTGGPGSPLHF	TGTGCCAGCAGCCCGACAGGGGGCCCTGGGTCACCCCTCCACTTT
TRBJ2-1	.	TRBV5-1	TRBD1	CASSKGQGGNEQFF	TGCGCCAGCAGCAAGGGACAGGGCGGCAATGAGCAGTTCTTC
TRBJ2-5	.	TRBV7-7	TRBD2	CASSPGGGAFETQYF	TGTGCTAGCAGCCCCGGGGGGGGAGCGTTTGAGACCCAGTACTTC
TRBJ1-2	.	TRBV20-1	TRBD1	CSAGGTGANYGYTF	TGCAGTGCTGGTGGGACAGGGGCTAACTATGGCTACACCTTC
TRBJ2-7	.	TRBV6-4	TRBD2	CASSDSITSGKYDEQYF	TGTGCCAGCAGTGACTCGATCACTAGCGGGAAATATGACGAGCAGTACTTC
TRBJ1-2	.	TRBV5-1	.	CASSLDIGASLYGYTF	TGCGCCAGCAGCTTGGATATAGGGGCGAGCCTCTATGGCTACACCTTC
TRBJ2-2	few	TRBV19	.	CASSQLLTSNTGELFF	TGTGCCAGTAGCCAACTCCTAACTTCTAACACCGGGGAGCTGTTTTTT
TRBJ2-1	once	TRBV3-1/TRBV3-2	TRBD2	CASSQWLAGSNNEQFF	TGTGCCAGCAGCCAGTGGCTAGCGGGATCCAACAATGAGCAGTTCTTC
TRBJ2-2	once	TRBV19	TRBD1	CASSLGTGANTGELFF	TGTGCCAGTAGTCTCGGGACAGGGGCGAACACCGGGGAGCTGTTTTTT
TRBJ2-5	.	TRBV11-2	TRBD2	CASSLAPRGAGGGETQYF	TGTGCCAGCAGCTTAGCCCCCCGGGGAGCGGGAGGGGGAGAGACCCAGTACTTC
TRBJ2-5	once	TRBV7-7	.	CASSPREKETQYF	TGTGCTAGCAGCCCAAGGGAGAAAGAGACCCAGTACTTC
TRBJ2-2	.	TRBV4-1	.	CASTVAPNTGELFF	TGCGCCAGCACTGTGGCTCCGAACACCGGGGAGCTGTTTTTT
TRBJ2-1	.	TRBV5-4	.	CASSLGGGGVSRNEQFF	TGTGCCAGCAGCCTAGGGGGAGGGGGTGTATCTAGGAATGAGCAGTTCTTC
TRBJ2-7	.	TRBV15	TRBD2	CATSSMTSGTYEQYF	TGTGCCACCAGCAGTATGACTAGCGGGACCTACGAGCAGTACTTC
TRBJ2-5	.	TRBV5-1	TRBD1	CASSPTGGFGETQYF	TGCGCCAGCAGTCCTACAGGGGGGTTCGGAGAGACCCAGTACTTC
TRBJ2-3	.	TRBV6-5	.	CASSFLNRADTQYF	TGTGCCAGCAGTTTCCTAAACAGGGCAGATACGCAGTATTTT
TRBJ2-7	few	TRBV27	TRBD1	CASSSNPQGPFSYEQYF	TGTGCCAGCAGTTCGAACCCACAGGGGCCATTTTCCTACGAGCAGTACTTC
TRBJ1-1	.	TRBV20-1	.	CSVAPNTEAFF	TGCAGTGTAGCCCCAAACACTGAAGCTTTCTTT
TRBJ1-3	.	TRBV7-6	.	CASSSYQPGFRNTIYF	TGTGCCAGCAGCTCCTACCAGCCAGGGTTTCGAAACACCATATATTTT
TRBJ1-1	.	TRBV10-1	.	CASSNARNTEAFF	TGCGCCAGCAGTAATGCGAGGAACACTGAAGCTTTCTTT
TRBJ2-7	.	TRBV7-9	TRBD2	CAGNLAGTLEQYF	TGTGCCGGTAACCTAGCGGGTACTCTCGAGCAGTACTTC
TRBJ2-7	.	TRBV11-3	TRBD1	CASSLVQDRGVNPSSYEQYF	TGTGCCAGCAGCTTAGTTCAAGACAGGGGAGTAAACCCAAGCTCCTACGAGCAGTACTTC
TRBJ2-2	.	TRBV9	.	CASRAGNTGELFF	TGTGCCAGCAGGGCGGGCAACACCGGGGAGCTGTTTTTT
TRBJ1-5	.	TRBV29-1	.	CSVGDTLNQPQHF	TGCAGCGTTGGGGACACCCTCAATCAGCCCCAGCATTTT
TRBJ2-2	.	TRBV19	TRBD1	CASSIPVGRGLTGELFF	TGTGCCAGTAGTATCCCCGTGGGCAGGGGGCTTACCGGGGAGCTGTTTTTT
TRBJ2-7	.	TRBV28	TRBD2	CASTGSGSVGF	TGTGCCAGCACGGGTAGCGGGAGTGTTGGATTC
TRBJ2-1	few	TRBV7-3	.	CASSRLDGEQFF	TGTGCCAGCAGCCGACTAGACGGTGAGCAGTTCTTC
TRBJ1-2	.	TRBV2	TRBD1	CASRKDRANYGYTF	TGTGCCAGCAGAAAGGACAGGGCTAACTATGGCTACACCTTC
TRBJ2-5	.	TRBV7-9	TRBD2	CASSPGGLAIGTQYF	TGTGCCAGCAGCCCCGGGGGACTAGCCATAGGGACCCAGTACTTC
TRBJ1-1	.	TRBV7-7	.	CASSSYWGGELQKSHTEAFF	TGTGCTAGCAGCTCATATTGGGGGGGGGAGTTACAAAAGTCACACACTGAAGCTTTCTTT
TRBJ1-2	.	TRBV6-2/TRBV6-3	.	CASSYSRQFGGYTF	TGTGCCAGCAGTTACTCGAGGCAGTTTGGAGGCTACACCTTC
TRBJ2-2	.	TRBV20-1	TRBD1	CSASRDRGHGELFF	TGCAGTGCTAGTAGGGACAGGGGGCACGGGGAGCTGTTTTTT
TRBJ2-7	.	TRBV19	TRBD1	CTSSLTGLSYEQYF	TGTACCAGTAGTCTGACAGGGCTATCCTACGAGCAGTACTTC
TRBJ2-1	.	TRBV15	TRBD2	CATSSIGLAGGRSYNEQFF	TGTGCCACCAGCAGCATAGGACTAGCGGGAGGGAGGTCCTACAATGAGCAGTTCTTC
TRBJ2-5	.	TRBV24-1	TRBD1	CATSDAGDRVWETQYF	TGTGCCACCAGTGATGCGGGGGACAGGGTATGGGAGACCCAGTACTTC
TRBJ1-4	.	TRBV19	TRBD1	CASSPGQGTNEKLFF	TGTGCCAGTAGTCCAGGACAGGGGACTAATGAAAAACTGTTTTTT
TRBJ2-3	.	TRBV7-9	.	CASSSGGGREADTQYF	TGTGCCAGCAGCTCCGGAGGTGGGCGGGAAGCAGATACGCAGTATTTT
TRBJ1-3	.	TRBV7-2	TRBD1	CASSNRQGNGNTIYF	TGTGCCAGCAGCAACAGACAGGGGAACGGAAACACCATATATTTT
TRBJ1-1	.	TRBV6-2/TRBV6-3	.	CASSLLRVNTEAFF	TGTGCCAGCAGCCTCCTCAGGGTGAACACTGAAGCTTTCTTT
TRBJ2-3	.	TRBV4-3	TRBD2	CASSQDLAGGTDTQYF	TGCGCCAGCAGCCAAGATCTAGCGGGAGGTACAGATACGCAGTATTTT
TRBJ2-7	.	TRBV4-1	.	CASSHPTGDSYEQYF	TGCGCCAGCAGCCACCCGACAGGAGACTCCTACGAGCAGTACTTC
TRBJ2-5	.	TRBV18	TRBD1	CASSPAGTDQETQYF	TGTGCCAGCTCACCCGCCGGGACAGACCAAGAGACCCAGTACTTC
TRBJ2-1	once	TRBV5-1	TRBD2	CASSLAGTSGYNEQFF	TGCGCCAGCAGCTTGGCCGGGACTAGCGGATACAATGAGCAGTTCTTC
TRBJ2-2	once	TRBV4-2	.	CASSQDSYTGELFF	TGTGCCAGCAGCCAAGATAGTTACACCGGGGAGCTGTTTTTT
TRBJ2-1	.	TRBV4-3	TRBD2	CASSQRTSGEDEQFF	TGCGCCAGCAGCCAGCGGACTAGCGGCGAGGATGAGCAGTTCTTC
TRBJ1-3	.	TRBV25-1	.	CASRRAADTIYF	TGTGCCAGCAGGCGGGCGGCAGACACCATATATTTT
TRBJ1-3	.	TRBV6-6	TRBD1	CASSGHQGVAGNTIYF	TGTGCCAGCAGCGGACACCAGGGGGTGGCTGGAAACACCATATATTTT
TRBJ2-3	.	TRBV27	.	CASSTGPLDTQYF	TGTGCCAGCAGTACAGGGCCGCTGGATACGCAGTATTTT
TRBJ2-7	.	TRBV7-6	TRBD2	CASSSGTSGEYEQYF	TGTGCCAGCAGCTCGGGGACTAGCGGCGAATACGAGCAGTACTTC
TRBJ2-2	.	TRBV18	.	CASSPPRSGGLISGELFF	TGTGCCAGCTCACCCCCAAGATCCGGGGGGCTCATTAGCGGGGAGCTGTTTTTT
TRBJ2-1	.	TRBV13	TRBD2	CASSATSGSGNEQFF	TGTGCCAGCAGCGCGACTAGCGGGAGTGGCAATGAGCAGTTCTTC
TRBJ2-1	.	TRBV13	.	CASSLGQGYHNEQFF	TGTGCCAGCAGCTTAGGACAGGGCTACCACAATGAGCAGTTCTTC
TRBJ2-7	.	TRBV9	.	CASSVGQKTYEQYF	TGTGCCAGCAGCGTAGGCCAGAAGACCTACGAGCAGTACTTC
TRBJ2-7	.	TRBV7-9	TRBD1	CASSLGTGGRYEQYF	TGTGCCAGCAGCTTAGGAACAGGGGGCAGGTACGAGCAGTACTTC
TRBJ2-5	.	TRBV6-5	TRBD2	CASSPGTSGTWAQYF	TGTGCCAGCAGCCCCGGGACTAGCGGGACCTGGGCCCAGTACTTC
TRBJ1-1	.	TRBV9	.	CASSVEGSGRNTEAFF	TGTGCCAGCAGCGTAGAGGGGTCGGGCCGAAACACTGAAGCTTTCTTT